This TCR beta chain was documented in a study of siplizumab effects on memory and regulatory T cells. General observations from the study: Just a small share of alloreactive clones was traced back to unstimulated subsets. Proliferating Tregs from siplizumab cultures lacked functional confirmation of suppression. Controls had more than 25% Treg-derived mappable alloreactive CD4+ clones on average, versus approximately 70% with siplizumab.

Assays captured around 97,000 TCR templates per sample. Method: immunoSEQ multiplex PCR; TCRdb's copy keeps in-frame clones and lacks some. Among roughly 100,000 clones listed, 80% to 95% were seen once. As for this clone: Antigen: not known.

V was shortened by 1 base and J by 2 bases, with 8 bases between the two germline ends. Germline CDR1 GTSNPN, CDR2 SVGIG (reference sequence). The CDR3 runs 13 residues. The chain is built from TRBV30 and TRBJ2-5; either TRBD1 or TRBD2 may supply D (5 bases each). The sample taken for sequencing was non-Treg CD4+ T cells sorted from blood. The TCR originated in a human donor in good health. The chain's CDR3 is CAWSEGSQETQYF. The CDR3 nucleotides read TGTGCCTGGAGTGAGGGGAGTCAAGAGACCCAGTACTTC.